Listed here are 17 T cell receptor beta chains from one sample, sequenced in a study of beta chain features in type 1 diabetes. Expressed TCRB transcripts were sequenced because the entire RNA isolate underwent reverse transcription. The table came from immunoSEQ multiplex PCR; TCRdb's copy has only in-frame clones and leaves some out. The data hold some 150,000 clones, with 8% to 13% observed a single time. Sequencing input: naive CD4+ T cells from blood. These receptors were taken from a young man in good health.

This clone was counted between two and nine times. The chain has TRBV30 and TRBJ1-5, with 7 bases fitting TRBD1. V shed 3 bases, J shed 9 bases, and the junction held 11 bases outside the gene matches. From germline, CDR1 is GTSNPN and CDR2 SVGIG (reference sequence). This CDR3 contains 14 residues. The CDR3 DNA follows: TGTGCCTGGAGCCACAGGGGCATCACTTGGCCCCAGCATTTT. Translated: CAWSHRGITWPQHF.

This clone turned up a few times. The CDR3 coding sequence is TGTGCCAGCAGTGAATGGGAGACAGGGCTTCGTAGGGGCTACACCTTC. It is translated as CASSEWETGLRRGYTF. The chain has TRBV25-1 and TRBJ1-2; 7 bases line up with TRBD1. The germline V gene has CDR1 MGHDK and CDR2 SYGVNS. This CDR3 region has 16 residues. After removal of 1 base from V and 8 bases from J, the junction contained 13 bases not matched to a gene.

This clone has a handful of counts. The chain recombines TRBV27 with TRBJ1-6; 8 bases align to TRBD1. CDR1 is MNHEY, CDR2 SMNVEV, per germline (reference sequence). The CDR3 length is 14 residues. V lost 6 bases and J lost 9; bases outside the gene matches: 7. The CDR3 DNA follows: TGTGCCAGCAGCGGACAGGGAGGGGGTTCACCCCTCCACTTT. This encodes CASSGQGGGSPLHF.

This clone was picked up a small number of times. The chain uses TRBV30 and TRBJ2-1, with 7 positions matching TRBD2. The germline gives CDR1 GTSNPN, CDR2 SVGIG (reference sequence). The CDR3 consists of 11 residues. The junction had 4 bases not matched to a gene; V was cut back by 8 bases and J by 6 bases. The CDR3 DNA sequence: TGTGCCAGAACGGGGGGCAATGAGCAGTTCTTC. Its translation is CARTGGNEQFF.

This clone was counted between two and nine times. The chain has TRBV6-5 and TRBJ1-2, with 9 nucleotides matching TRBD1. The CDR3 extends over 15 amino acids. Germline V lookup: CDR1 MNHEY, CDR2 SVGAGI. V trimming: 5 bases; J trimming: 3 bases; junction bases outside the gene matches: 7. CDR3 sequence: CASSLRTGVYYGYTF. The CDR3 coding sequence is TGTGCCAGCAGTCTACGGACAGGGGTTTACTATGGCTACACCTTC.

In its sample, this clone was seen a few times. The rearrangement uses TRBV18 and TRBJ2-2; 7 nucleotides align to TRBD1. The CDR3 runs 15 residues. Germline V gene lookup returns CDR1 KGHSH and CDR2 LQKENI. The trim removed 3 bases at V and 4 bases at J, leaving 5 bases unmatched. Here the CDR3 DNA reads TGTGCCAGCTCACCGGCCTCAGGGGGCACCGGGGAGCTGTTTTTT. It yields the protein CASSPASGGTGELFF.

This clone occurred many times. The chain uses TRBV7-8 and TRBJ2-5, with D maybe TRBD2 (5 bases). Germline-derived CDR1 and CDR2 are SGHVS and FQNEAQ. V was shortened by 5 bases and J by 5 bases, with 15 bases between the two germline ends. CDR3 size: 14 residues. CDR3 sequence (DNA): TGTGCCAGCAGCCCGGCTTCCGGGAAGGAGACCCAGTACTTC. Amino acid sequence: CASSPASGKETQYF.

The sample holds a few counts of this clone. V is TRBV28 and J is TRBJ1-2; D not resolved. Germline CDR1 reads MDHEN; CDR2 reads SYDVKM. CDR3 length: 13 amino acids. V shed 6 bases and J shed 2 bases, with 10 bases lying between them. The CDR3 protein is CASSPSLNYGYTF. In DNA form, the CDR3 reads TGTGCCAGCAGCCCAAGTCTAAACTATGGCTACACCTTC.

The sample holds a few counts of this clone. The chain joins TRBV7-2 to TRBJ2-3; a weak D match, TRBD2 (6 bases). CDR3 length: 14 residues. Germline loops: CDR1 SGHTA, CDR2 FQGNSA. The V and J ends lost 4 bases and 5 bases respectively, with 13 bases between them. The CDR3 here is CASSSRLVIDTQYF. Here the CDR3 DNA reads TGTGCCAGCAGCTCCCGACTAGTGATAGATACGCAGTATTTT.

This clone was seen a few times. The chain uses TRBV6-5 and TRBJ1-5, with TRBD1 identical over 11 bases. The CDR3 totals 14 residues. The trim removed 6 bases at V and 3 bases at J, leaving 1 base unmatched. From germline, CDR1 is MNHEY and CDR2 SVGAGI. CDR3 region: CASRGQGDNQPQHF. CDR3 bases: TGTGCCAGCAGGGGACAGGGGGACAATCAGCCCCAGCATTTT.

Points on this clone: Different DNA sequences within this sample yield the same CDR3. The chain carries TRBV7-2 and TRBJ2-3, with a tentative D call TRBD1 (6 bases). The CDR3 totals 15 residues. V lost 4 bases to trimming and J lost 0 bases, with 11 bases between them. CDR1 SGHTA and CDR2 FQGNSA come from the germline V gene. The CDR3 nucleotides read TGTGCCAGCAGCTCCAGGGGACCGAGCACAGATACGCAGTATTTT. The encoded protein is CASSSRGPSTDTQYF. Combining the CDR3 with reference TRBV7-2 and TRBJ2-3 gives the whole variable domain GAGVSQSPSNKVTEKGKDVELRCDPISGHTALYWYRQSLGQGLEFLIYFQGNSAPDKSGLPSDRFSAERTGGSVSTLTIQRTQQEDSAVYLCASSSRGPSTDTQYFGPGTRLTVL.

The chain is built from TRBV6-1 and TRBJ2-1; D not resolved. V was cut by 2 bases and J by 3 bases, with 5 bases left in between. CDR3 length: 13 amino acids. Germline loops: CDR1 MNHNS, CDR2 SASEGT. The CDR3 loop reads CASSESSYNEQFF. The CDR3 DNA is TGTGCCAGCAGTGAATCCAGCTACAATGAGCAGTTCTTC.

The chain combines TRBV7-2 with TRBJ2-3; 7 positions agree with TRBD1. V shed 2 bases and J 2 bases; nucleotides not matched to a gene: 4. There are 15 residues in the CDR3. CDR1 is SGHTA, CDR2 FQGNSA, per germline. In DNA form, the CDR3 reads TGTGCCAGCAGCTTACTGACAGGGAACACAGATACGCAGTATTTT. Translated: CASSLLTGNTDTQYF.

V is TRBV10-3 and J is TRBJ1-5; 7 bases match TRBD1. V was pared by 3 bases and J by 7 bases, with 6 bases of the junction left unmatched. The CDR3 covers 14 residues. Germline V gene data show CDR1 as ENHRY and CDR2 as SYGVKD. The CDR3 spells CAISESGQNQPQHF. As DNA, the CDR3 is TGTGCCATCAGTGAATCGGGACAGAACCAGCCCCAGCATTTT.

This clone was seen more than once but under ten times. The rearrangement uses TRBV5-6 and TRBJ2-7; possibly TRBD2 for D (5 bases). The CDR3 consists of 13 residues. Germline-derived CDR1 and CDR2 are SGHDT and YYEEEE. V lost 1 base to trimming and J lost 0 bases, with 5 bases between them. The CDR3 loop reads CASSLRGSYEQYF. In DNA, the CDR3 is TGTGCCAGCAGCTTGCGGGGCTCCTACGAGCAGTACTTC. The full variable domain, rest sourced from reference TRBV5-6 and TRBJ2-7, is DAGVTQSPTHLIKTRGQQVTLRCSPKSGHDTVSWYQQALGQGPQFIFQYYEEEERQRGNFPDRFSGHQFPNYSSELNVNALLLGDSALYLCASSLRGSYEQYFGPGTRLTVT.

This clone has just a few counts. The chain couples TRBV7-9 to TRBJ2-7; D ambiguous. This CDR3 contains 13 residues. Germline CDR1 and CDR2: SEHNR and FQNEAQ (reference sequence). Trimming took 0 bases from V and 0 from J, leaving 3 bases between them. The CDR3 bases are TGTGCCAGCAGCTTAGCCGGCTCCTACGAGCAGTACTTC. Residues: CASSLAGSYEQYF.

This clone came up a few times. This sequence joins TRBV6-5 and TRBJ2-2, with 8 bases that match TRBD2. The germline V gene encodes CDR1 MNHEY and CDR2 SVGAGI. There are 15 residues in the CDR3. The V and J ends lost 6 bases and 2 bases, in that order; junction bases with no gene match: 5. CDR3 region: CASSLAGRNTGELFF. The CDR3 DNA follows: TGTGCCAGCAGCCTAGCGGGCAGAAACACCGGGGAGCTGTTTTTT.